The entry that follows covers one T cell receptor (beta chain) sequence. Its antigen is unknown. Germline assignment: CDR1 SGHAT and CDR2 FQDESV (reference sequence). Trimming took 4 bases from V and 7 from J, leaving 20 bases between them. This CDR3 has 15 amino acids. Uncontrolled infection, other autoimmune disease, pregnancy or lactation disqualified patients from enrolment. The data derive from a study of T cells in Graves' hyperthyroidism and ophthalmopathy. Broader study findings: Blood held most thyroid clonotypes expanded above 0.001 frequency.

TCR beta CDR3 regions were amplified from RNA transcripts. HTBI primers were employed in a first-round RT-PCR of the TCR CDR3. TCRdb passed the multiplex PCR reads through MiXCR, listing each CDR3 protein once. The table lists fewer than 750,000 distinct CDR3 sequences, around 45% of them singletons. The rearrangement links TRBV11-1 to TRBJ2-7; weak D call: TRBD1 (5 bases). Specimen: peripheral blood or thyroid tissue (not recorded which). The TCR was taken from a woman aged 18-29 years with Graves' hyperthyroidism. CDR3 protein: CASSSDALVRDEQYF. CDR3 coding DNA: TGTGCCAGCAGCTCTGACGCGCTGGTCAGGGATGAGCAGTACTTC.